The entry that follows covers one T cell receptor (beta chain) sequence. Some clones are missing from TCRdb's copy, which holds only in-frame ones; the method was immunoSEQ multiplex PCR. This table has approximately 1.1 million clones, approximately 80% appearing once. These data come from a study of shared clonotypes between healthy human individuals. Germline-derived CDR1 and CDR2 are GTSNPN and SVGIG (reference sequence). V shed 2 bases and J shed 5 bases, with 12 bases lying between them. The CDR3 has 14 residues. The sample consisted of memory CD4+ T cells from PBMCs. Subset described: CD45RA-negative fraction. The receptor comes from a man in his late teens or twenties in good health. Some clones in this sample may be carry-over from other donors' samples. The rearrangement joins TRBV30 to TRBJ1-4; D remains unclear. For the CDR3, the DNA is TGTGCCTGGAGTCGGGCCGGTTTAAATGAAAAACTGTTTTTT. Protein: CAWSRAGLNEKLFF.